Listed below are T cell receptor beta chains from one sample, sequenced in a study of blood T cells in healthy people across ages. MiXCR, run by TCRdb on the 5' RACE reads, gives a single entry per CDR3 protein. The sample yields approximately 780,000 distinct CDR3 sequences, roughly 25% seen once. This same sample was also part of a study on T cells of mothers and their children.

Sequences were obtained from blood. The receptors stem from a boy aged 5-17 years in good health. The CDR3 runs from the conserved cysteine through the conserved F or W. The order of the fields is D gene, V gene, clone size, J gene, CDR3 protein, CDR3 DNA. The D gene is left open where the match is weak. A clone size is listed for some rows: how often the clone was seen (once, few, many), or a class if it is expanded.

NA,TRBV29-1,NA,TRBJ1-3,CSVGRANTIYF,TGCAGCGTTGGCAGGGCAAACACCATATATTTT
NA,TRBV5-1,NA,TRBJ1-1,CASSLTFF,TGCGCCAGCAGCCTTACTTTCTTT
NA,TRBV2,NA,TRBJ1-1,CASTKQGLNTEAFF,TGTGCCAGCACCAAACAGGGCCTGAACACTGAAGCTTTCTTT
NA,TRBV20-1,few,TRBJ2-7,CSARGMSYEQYF,TGCAGTGCCCGGGGAATGAGCTACGAGCAGTACTTC
NA,TRBV28,few,TRBJ2-7,CASTGDTYEQYF,TGTGCCTCGACCGGGGACACCTACGAGCAGTACTTC
TRBD2,TRBV27,NA,TRBJ2-1,CASRLAVLSYNEQFF,TGTGCCAGCAGGCTAGCGGTTCTCTCCTACAATGAGCAGTTCTTC
NA,TRBV12-3/TRBV12-4,few,TRBJ1-2,CASSLGAWTEYGYTF,TGTGCCAGCAGTTTGGGGGCATGGACGGAGTATGGCTACACCTTC
TRBD1,TRBV4-1,NA,TRBJ1-2,CASSQAGQGDGYTF,TGCGCCAGCAGCCAAGCCGGACAGGGGGATGGCTACACCTTC
NA,TRBV9,NA,TRBJ2-6,CASTTPLSGANVLTF,TGTGCCAGCACAACCCCTCTATCTGGGGCCAACGTCCTGACTTTC
TRBD2,TRBV5-1,few,TRBJ2-1,CASSEGLAGINEQFF,TGCGCCAGCAGCGAGGGACTAGCGGGGATCAATGAGCAGTTCTTC
NA,TRBV5-1,NA,TRBJ2-7,CASRNLYEQYF,TGCGCCAGCAGAAACCTTTACGAGCAGTACTTC
NA,TRBV21-1,few,TRBJ2-5,CANRSGGGKETQYF,TGTGCCAACCGATCAGGCGGGGGGAAAGAGACCCAGTACTTC
TRBD1,TRBV9,NA,TRBJ2-5,CASSVGGTAPRQETQYF,TGTGCCAGCAGCGTAGGTGGGACAGCTCCCCGACAAGAGACCCAGTACTTC
NA,TRBV12-3/TRBV12-4,NA,TRBJ1-1,CASTFGGGMDTEAFF,TGCGCCAGCACCTTTGGAGGAGGGATGGACACCGAAGCTTTCTTT
TRBD1,TRBV25-1,NA,TRBJ2-5,CASRGTGDRKTQYF,TGTGCCAGCAGGGGGACAGGGGATAGGAAGACCCAGTACTTC
TRBD1,TRBV15,few,TRBJ2-1,CATSRPMGQGASGQFF,TGTGCCACCAGCAGACCCATGGGACAGGGGGCGTCGGGGCAGTTCTTC
TRBD2,TRBV30,once,TRBJ2-1,CAWSVGGASSYNEQFF,TGTGCCTGGAGTGTCGGGGGGGCTAGCTCCTACAATGAGCAGTTCTTC
TRBD2,TRBV7-9,few,TRBJ2-5,CASSLTLAAQTQYF,TGTGCCAGCAGCTTAACACTAGCGGCGCAGACCCAGTACTTC
NA,TRBV7-9,NA,TRBJ1-1,CASSLIRSGTEAFF,TGTGCCAGCAGCTTAATCAGGTCGGGCACTGAAGCTTTCTTT
TRBD2,TRBV20-1,NA,TRBJ2-3,CSARDPGLGTDTQYF,TGCAGCGCTAGAGATCCCGGACTAGGAACAGATACGCAGTATTTT
NA,TRBV9,NA,TRBJ2-7,CASSAEPRSEQYF,TGTGCCAGCAGCGCAGAACCGCGGAGCGAGCAGTACTTC
NA,TRBV7-3,NA,TRBJ1-2,CASSPDGTEYGYTF,TGTGCCAGCAGCCCAGACGGAACGGAGTATGGCTACACCTTC
NA,TRBV9,NA,TRBJ1-4,CASSAYLGDEKLFF,TGTGCCAGCAGCGCATATCTGGGAGATGAAAAATTGTTTTTT
NA,TRBV20-1,NA,TRBJ2-3,CSAKGMVGRDTQYF,TGCAGTGCTAAGGGGATGGTAGGGCGGGATACGCAGTATTTT
TRBD1,TRBV30,few,TRBJ2-5,CAWGRGQGEETQYF,TGTGCCTGGGGGCGGGGACAGGGAGAAGAGACCCAGTACTTC
TRBD2,TRBV6-1,few,TRBJ2-1,CASSHPGGHGNEQFF,TGTGCCAGCAGCCACCCGGGGGGGCATGGCAATGAGCAGTTCTTC
NA,TRBV6-5,once,TRBJ1-1,CASSYKGWSTEAFF,TGTGCCAGCAGTTACAAGGGTTGGAGCACTGAAGCTTTCTTT
NA,TRBV13,few,TRBJ2-7,CASSSSGTLYEQYF,TGTGCCAGCAGCTCCTCCGGGACCCTCTACGAGCAGTACTTC
TRBD1,TRBV5-1,NA,TRBJ2-3,CASSSRTGWTTDTQYF,TGCGCCAGCAGCTCTCGGACAGGGTGGACCACAGATACGCAGTATTTT
NA,TRBV28,NA,TRBJ1-6,CATQGTASSPLHF,TGTGCCACCCAGGGGACGGCCTCGTCACCCCTCCACTTT
NA,TRBV9,NA,TRBJ1-4,CASSTSPHPATNEKLFF,TGTGCCAGCAGCACAAGCCCTCACCCGGCAACTAATGAAAAACTGTTTTTT
TRBD1,TRBV24-1,few,TRBJ2-3,CATSDLRQGESTDTQYF,TGTGCCACCAGTGATTTGCGACAGGGGGAAAGCACAGATACGCAGTATTTT
TRBD1,TRBV9,NA,TRBJ1-1,CASSRSDRYTEAFF,TGTGCCAGCAGCAGATCGGACAGGTACACTGAAGCTTTCTTT
TRBD2,TRBV13,NA,TRBJ2-7,CASSPSSGGAYEQYF,TGTGCCAGCAGCCCTTCTAGCGGGGGGGCTTACGAGCAGTACTTC
NA,TRBV30,NA,TRBJ1-5,CAWSTGTRRQPQHF,TGTGCCTGGAGTACAGGGACTAGGAGACAGCCCCAGCATTTT
TRBD1,TRBV7-2,few,TRBJ1-6,CASSLVGQYNSPLHF,TGTGCCAGCAGCTTAGTGGGACAGTATAATTCACCCCTCCACTTT
NA,TRBV4-1,NA,TRBJ1-3,CASSQGRQLDSGNTIYF,TGCGCCAGCAGCCAAGGGCGACAGTTAGACTCTGGAAACACCATATATTTT
TRBD1,TRBV7-9,NA,TRBJ1-1,CASSTAGGASEAFF,TGTGCCAGCAGCACCGCAGGGGGGGCGTCTGAAGCTTTCTTT
NA,TRBV20-1,many,TRBJ1-1,CSATHGGSHTEAFF,TGCAGTGCTACTCACGGGGGCAGCCACACTGAAGCTTTCTTT
NA,TRBV6-7,NA,TRBJ2-7,CASSDPAGKKPTEQYF,TGTGCCAGCAGTGACCCTGCCGGGAAGAAGCCTACCGAGCAGTACTTC
NA,TRBV27,NA,TRBJ2-3,CASRYKAGAPMSSSTDTQYF,TGTGCCAGCAGATATAAGGCAGGGGCCCCCATGAGCTCTAGCACAGATACGCAGTATTTT
TRBD2,TRBV4-2,NA,TRBJ2-7,CASSQETSVTYEQYF,TGTGCCAGCAGCCAAGAGACTAGCGTCACCTACGAGCAGTACTTC
TRBD1,TRBV4-1,NA,TRBJ2-2,CASSQGNRGTTGELFF,TGCGCCAGCAGCCAAGGGAACAGGGGCACCACCGGGGAGCTGTTTTTT
NA,TRBV20-1,NA,TRBJ2-5,CSARSLAGETQYF,TGCAGTGCTAGGTCCCTAGCAGGGGAGACCCAGTACTTC
NA,TRBV6-2/TRBV6-3,NA,TRBJ1-1,CASSTELDTEAFF,TGTGCCAGCAGCACAGAACTGGATACTGAAGCTTTCTTT
NA,TRBV6-6,NA,TRBJ1-6,CASSYVGGLNSPLHF,TGTGCCAGCAGTTACGTTGGGGGTCTAAATTCACCCCTCCACTTT
NA,TRBV12-3/TRBV12-4,few,TRBJ2-7,CASSLAPLPYEQYF,TGTGCCAGCAGTTTAGCGCCCTTACCCTACGAGCAGTACTTC